These T cell receptor beta chains were read from a single sample in a study of blood T cell repertoires in COVID-19. The data were produced by immunoSEQ multiplex PCR, yet TCRdb's version contains in-frame clones alone and is incomplete. Among roughly 380,000 clones listed, 89% were seen once. Sequenced: peripheral blood. The receptor source for this set is a woman in her thirties or forties with COVID-19, enrolled during active disease. The CDR3 runs from the conserved cysteine through the conserved F or W. D genes are given only for firm matches. Some rows mark clone size as missing; the rest say once, few, many or name a class of expanded clone.

j_call v_call d_call clone_size cdr3_aa cdr3_nt
TRBJ1-3 TRBV18 - - CARSGSGSGNTIYF TGTGCCAGAAGCGGGTCGGGCTCTGGAAACACCATATATTTT
TRBJ1-5 TRBV15 - once CATSMHQGNQPQHF TGTGCCACCAGCATGCATCAGGGAAATCAGCCCCAGCATTTT
TRBJ2-3 TRBV5-5 TRBD2 - CASSLITSGGSDTQYF TGTGCCAGCAGCCTAATTACTAGCGGGGGATCAGATACGCAGTATTTT
TRBJ2-7 TRBV27 - - CASTSKGLFAYEQYF TGTGCCAGCACCTCCAAGGGACTGTTTGCCTACGAGCAGTACTTC
TRBJ2-2 TRBV11-2 - - CASSSVAGYRNTGELFF TGTGCCAGCAGCTCAGTCGCAGGGTACAGGAACACCGGGGAGCTGTTTTTT
TRBJ2-2 TRBV27 - - CASSLLGSPGELFF TGTGCCAGCAGTTTATTGGGGAGTCCCGGGGAGCTGTTTTTT
TRBJ1-3 TRBV27 - - CASSLVPPSTGSGNTIYF TGTGCCAGCAGTTTAGTTCCCCCCTCGACAGGTTCCGGAAACACCATATATTTT
TRBJ2-3 TRBV7-2 TRBD2 - CASSELAGGSDTQYF TGTGCCAGCAGCGAACTAGCGGGAGGGTCAGATACGCAGTATTTT
TRBJ2-3 TRBV7-9 TRBD2 - CASSTRLAGETDTQYF TGTGCCAGCAGCACGCGACTAGCGGGGGAAACAGATACGCAGTATTTT
TRBJ1-3 TRBV6-2/TRBV6-3 TRBD1 - CASSRQGSSGNTIYF TGTGCCAGCAGTAGACAGGGAAGTTCTGGAAACACCATATATTTT
TRBJ2-3 TRBV29-1 TRBD1 once CSVAVTGTTDTQYF TGCAGCGTGGCGGTGACAGGGACCACAGATACGCAGTATTTT
TRBJ2-4 TRBV30 - - CAWSVRGGMGNIQYF TGTGCCTGGAGTGTCCGGGGAGGCATGGGAAACATTCAGTACTTC
TRBJ2-1 TRBV15 TRBD2 - CATSSPLRLAGGPSYEQFF TGTGCCACCAGCAGTCCCCTCCGGCTAGCGGGAGGGCCATCATATGAGCAGTTCTTC
TRBJ1-2 TRBV11-1 - once CASSLGGINYGYTF TGTGCCAGCAGCTTAGGTGGCATAAACTATGGCTACACCTTC
TRBJ2-7 TRBV7-2 - - CASSEGSRYEQYF TGTGCCAGCAGCGAGGGATCTAGGTACGAGCAGTACTTC
TRBJ1-3 TRBV11-2 - - CASSLGPGNTIYF TGTGCCAGCAGCTTGGGCCCAGGAAACACCATATATTTT
TRBJ1-5 TRBV28 - - CASSSRQAGNQPQHF TGTGCCAGCAGTTCCCGACAGGCCGGCAATCAGCCCCAGCATTTT
TRBJ2-5 TRBV13 - - CASSLVGETQYF TGTGCCAGCAGCTTAGTGGGCGAGACCCAGTACTTC
TRBJ1-6 TRBV4-3 - - CASSTRTARSYNSPLHF TGCGCCAGCAGCACTCGGACAGCCAGGTCCTATAATTCACCCCTCCACTTT
TRBJ1-1 TRBV5-1 - - CASSLGGGTEAFF TGCGCCAGCAGCTTGGGGGGAGGGACTGAAGCTTTCTTT
TRBJ1-5 TRBV27 - - CASSSSRGQPQHF TGTGCCAGCAGTAGCTCCAGGGGTCAGCCCCAGCATTTT
TRBJ1-1 TRBV2 - - CASRATENTEAFF TGTGCCAGCAGGGCGACAGAGAACACTGAAGCTTTCTTT
TRBJ1-2 TRBV4-1 - - CASSQSTGRTPYGYTF TGCGCCAGCAGCCAGTCGACAGGAAGAACCCCCTATGGCTACACCTTC
TRBJ2-7 TRBV18 TRBD1 - CASSPGTGPMGEQYF TGTGCCAGCTCACCGGGGACAGGCCCCATGGGGGAGCAGTACTTC
TRBJ2-3 TRBV5-1 TRBD1 - CASSRGQGTDTQYF TGCGCCAGCAGCCGCGGACAGGGGACAGATACGCAGTATTTT
TRBJ1-5 TRBV28 - - CASTEEGRGNQPQHF TGTGCCAGCACCGAGGAGGGGAGGGGGAATCAGCCCCAGCATTTT